This T cell receptor (beta chain) was sequenced for a study of human T cells and chemical hapten exposure. Time point indicated: patch test 3, about 24 weeks after DPC sensitization. Treatment here: therapeutic diphenylcyclopropenone sensitization with weekly scalp DPC. In TCRdb, the RACE reads were re-called with MiXCR into one record per CDR3 protein. Of roughly 100,000 distinct CDR3 sequences in the sample, under 35% were seen once. In its sample, this clonotype was seen a few times. This CDR3 is 17 amino acids long. CDR1 LNHDA and CDR2 SQIVND come from the germline V gene (reference sequence). V shed 2 bases and J 3 bases; nucleotides not matched to a gene: 11.

This chain uses TRBV19 with TRBJ1-2; the match to TRBD1 covers 8 bases. Sequenced material: whole blood, taken in connection with sensitization to the hapten diphenylcyclopropenone (DPC). The TCR comes from a man aged 35-49 years with alopecia areata. Some clones in this sample may be carry-over from other donors' samples. CDR3 DNA sequence: TGTGCCAGTAGTATAACCGGGACAGGCCCGATCGACTATGGCTACACCTTC. Its protein is CASSITGTGPIDYGYTF.